This is a list of T cell receptor beta chains from one sample in a study of response to subunit inactivated influenza vaccine. TCRdb processed the RT-PCR reads anew with MiXCR; each CDR3 protein has one entry. The profile shows around 500,000 distinct CDR3 sequences, about 10% of them singletons. The sequenced sample was PBMCs from blood, obtained roughly 6 weeks after vaccination. Receptors were obtained from a man aged 50-60 years who received an inactivated influenza vaccine. Both conserved end residues are part of each CDR3. A D gene is named only where the DNA matches it firmly. Where a row states a size, it is once, few, many or the class of an expanded clone; other rows omit it.

v_gene,d_gene,j_gene,abundance,CDR3aa,CDR3nt
TRBV11-2,TRBD2,TRBJ2-3,NA,CASSFLAGGLVTQYF,TGTGCCAGCAGCTTCCTTGCGGGGGGCCTCGTTACGCAGTATTTT
TRBV5-1,NA,TRBJ2-7,few,CASSLAWGRTYEQYF,TGCGCCAGCAGCTTGGCCTGGGGCCGGACCTACGAGCAGTACTTC
TRBV7-2,NA,TRBJ1-6,many,CASSLARNSPLHF,TGTGCCAGCAGCTTAGCGAGAAATTCACCCCTCCACTTT
TRBV29-1,TRBD1,TRBJ2-7,NA,CSVERSSDREELWEQYF,TGCAGCGTTGAAAGATCATCGGACAGGGAGGAACTGTGGGAGCAGTACTTC
TRBV7-9,NA,TRBJ1-2,NA,CASSPPRDNYGYTF,TGTGCCAGCAGCCCCCCGAGGGATAACTATGGCTACACCTTC
TRBV7-2,NA,TRBJ2-5,NA,CASSLFGNRGETQYF,TGTGCCAGCAGCTTATTCGGGAATAGGGGTGAGACCCAGTACTTC
TRBV27,TRBD2,TRBJ2-7,few,CASSPSGLAGGRNEQYF,TGTGCCAGCAGTCCCTCGGGACTAGCGGGAGGGAGGAACGAGCAGTACTTC
TRBV10-1,NA,TRBJ2-2,many,CASSESPRATGELFF,TGCGCCAGCAGTGAGTCGCCCAGGGCCACCGGGGAGCTGTTTTTT
TRBV7-8,NA,TRBJ2-7,NA,CASSLVTGYSYEQYF,TGTGCCAGCAGCTTAGTGACAGGCTATTCCTACGAGCAGTACTTC
TRBV7-2,NA,TRBJ1-2,many,CASSLVGTLDYGYTF,TGTGCCAGCAGCTTAGTGGGGACGTTGGACTATGGCTACACCTTC
TRBV5-6,NA,TRBJ2-1,many,CASTGGPETIFNEQFF,TGTGCCAGCACCGGGGGGCCGGAGACGATCTTCAATGAGCAGTTCTTC
TRBV12-3/TRBV12-4,NA,TRBJ2-7,NA,CASSRGLDSYEQYF,TGTGCCAGCAGTCGAGGACTGGACTCCTACGAGCAGTACTTC
TRBV25-1,NA,TRBJ2-5,few,CASSRGVKETQYF,TGTGCCAGCAGTAGAGGGGTAAAAGAGACCCAGTACTTC
TRBV9,NA,TRBJ1-1,few,CASSVDQPNTEAFF,TGTGCCAGCAGCGTGGACCAGCCGAACACTGAAGCTTTCTTT
TRBV7-2,TRBD1,TRBJ2-1,NA,CASSPSFGTGDDEQFF,TGTGCCAGCAGCCCTAGCTTTGGGACAGGGGACGATGAGCAGTTCTTC
TRBV7-8,NA,TRBJ2-7,NA,CASSLVASVYEQYF,TGTGCCAGCAGCTTAGTGGCTAGCGTCTACGAGCAGTACTTC
TRBV29-1,TRBD1,TRBJ2-2,NA,CSVPGQGNVGELFF,TGCAGCGTTCCTGGACAGGGAAATGTCGGGGAGCTGTTTTTT
TRBV12-3/TRBV12-4,TRBD2,TRBJ2-2,few,CASRYTSGNGELFF,TGTGCCAGCAGATACACTAGCGGGAATGGGGAGCTGTTTTTT
TRBV3-1,NA,TRBJ1-1,few,CASSQNTNTEAFF,TGTGCCAGCAGCCAGAATACGAACACTGAAGCTTTCTTT
TRBV12-3/TRBV12-4,TRBD2,TRBJ2-7,many,CASSGGTFYEQYF,TGTGCCAGCAGCGGGGGGACTTTCTACGAGCAGTACTTC
TRBV3-1,TRBD1,TRBJ2-7,few,CASSQNNRGHEQYF,TGTGCCAGCAGCCAAAATAACAGGGGCCACGAGCAGTACTTC
TRBV7-9,TRBD1,TRBJ2-7,NA,CASSFAPGGTGYREQYF,TGTGCCAGCAGCTTCGCTCCAGGAGGGACAGGGTACAGGGAGCAGTACTTC
TRBV10-3,NA,TRBJ2-1,few,CAGGPRRDEQFF,TGTGCCGGGGGCCCCCGGCGGGATGAGCAGTTCTTC
TRBV18,TRBD1,TRBJ1-4,NA,CASSGQNNEKLFF,TGTGCCAGCTCGGGACAGAATAATGAAAAACTGTTTTTT
TRBV4-2,NA,TRBJ2-6,few,CASSQVTGWEANVLTF,TGTGCCAGCAGCCAAGTAACCGGTTGGGAGGCCAACGTCCTGACTTTC
TRBV5-5,NA,TRBJ2-1,few,CASSLESHAREQFF,TGTGCCAGCAGCTTGGAGTCTCATGCCCGTGAGCAGTTCTTC
TRBV6-5,NA,TRBJ2-2,many,CASSIEVLGTGELFF,TGTGCCAGCAGTATCGAGGTGTTGGGCACCGGGGAGCTGTTTTTT
TRBV4-3,NA,TRBJ2-1,NA,CASSQDPGLITSYNEQFF,TGCGCCAGCAGCCAAGACCCGGGACTCATAACCTCCTACAATGAGCAGTTCTTC